Presented here are 19 T cell receptor beta chains from one specimen sequenced in a study of blood T cell repertoires in COVID-19. Clones were sequenced by immunoSEQ multiplex PCR, and TCRdb holds only the in-frame ones, with some missing. The table shows a few hundred thousand clones, with 80% to 90% occurring only once. The sequenced sample was PBMCs or T cells enriched from blood (not recorded which). Source of these receptors: a man aged 25-45 years who had recovered from COVID-19.

Concerning this clone: Additional DNA sequences in this sample encode the identical CDR3. The gene calls are TRBV30 and TRBJ1-3; TRBD1 matches at 8 bases. Germline V CDR1 and CDR2: GTSNPN, SVGIG (reference sequence). The CDR3 totals 14 residues. V shed 2 bases, J shed 3 bases, and the junction held 3 bases outside the gene matches. The CDR3 loop reads CAWSPGQGGNTIYF. The CDR3 region has the DNA TGTGCCTGGAGTCCCGGACAGGGTGGAAACACCATATATTTT.

This chain connects TRBV5-6 to TRBJ2-7; TRBD2 agrees at 14 bases. The CDR3 has 18 amino acids. The germline gives CDR1 SGHDT, CDR2 YYEEEE. With V trimmed by 4 bases and J by 5 bases, 14 bases remained unmatched. CDR3 residues: CASSPGLAGATIFDEQYF. CDR3 nucleotides: TGTGCCAGCAGCCCGGGACTAGCGGGGGCCACTATATTTGACGAGCAGTACTTC. Supplemented by reference TRBV5-6 and TRBJ2-7, the full variable domain reads DAGVTQSPTHLIKTRGQQVTLRCSPKSGHDTVSWYQQALGQGPQFIFQYYEEEERQRGNFPDRFSGHQFPNYSSELNVNALLLGDSALYLCASSPGLAGATIFDEQYFGPGTRLTVT.

This clone has a handful of counts. The chain employs TRBV5-6 and TRBJ1-2, with 8 bases that match TRBD1. CDR3 length: 16 amino acids. The germline CDR1 and CDR2 sequences are SGHDT and YYEEEE. V shed 2 bases and J 4 bases; nucleotides not matched to a gene: 10. CDR3 nucleotide sequence: TGTGCCAGCAGCTTCATGGACCGACAGGGGACCTATGGCTACACCTTC. This codes for CASSFMDRQGTYGYTF.

This chain links TRBV12-3 or TRBV12-4 with TRBJ1-2; no reliable D call. V lost 4 bases, J lost 4 bases, and 4 bases lay in between. The CDR3 is made up of 11 amino acids. This CDR3 is CASSWSYGYTF. The CDR3 DNA follows: TGTGCCAGCAGTTGGAGCTATGGCTACACCTTC.

The gene calls are TRBV20-1 and TRBJ2-3; D ambiguous. V shed 3 bases and J shed 10 bases, with 11 bases lying between them. This CDR3 is 11 amino acids long. CDR1 is DFQATT, CDR2 SNEGSKA, per germline (reference sequence). The CDR3 DNA reads as TGCAGTGCTAGGGAGTATCTTGCGCAGTATTTT. Translation: CSAREYLAQYF.

The gene calls are TRBV19 and TRBJ1-2, with 10 bases aligning to TRBD1. The ends lost 4 bases at V and 8 bases at J; junction bases unmatched: 7. In germline, CDR1 is LNHDA, CDR2 SQIVND (reference sequence). The CDR3 covers 14 residues. The CDR3 region is CASSRDRGGSGYTF. CDR3 bases: TGTGCCAGTAGTAGGGACAGGGGAGGTTCGGGCTACACCTTC.

The rearrangement joins TRBV19 to TRBJ2-3; D unclear. CDR3 length equals 14 residues. Germline assignment: CDR1 LNHDA and CDR2 SQIVND (reference sequence). Trimming left V 3 bases short and J 5 bases short, with 12 bases between. The CDR3 nucleotides read TGTGCCAGTAGTATCAGTCCCCCGGGAGATACGCAGTATTTT. It codes for CASSISPPGDTQYF.

This clone was found a few times. This chain connects TRBV24-1 to TRBJ1-2; the D gene is possibly TRBD1 (5 bases). CDR1 is KGHDR and CDR2 is SFDVKD in the germline V gene. The CDR3 contains 13 residues. Deletions cut 3 bases from V and 8 bases from J, with 12 bases between. The CDR3 here is CATSDPRVGGYTF. Here the CDR3 DNA reads TGTGCCACCAGTGATCCCAGGGTCGGAGGCTACACCTTC.

The chain couples TRBV9 to TRBJ1-1, with D possibly being TRBD1 (5 bases). Germline V CDR1 and CDR2: SGDLS, YYNGEE. The length of the CDR3 is 15 residues. V lost 0 bases and J 0 bases, leaving 9 bases between the germline ends. The CDR3 DNA follows: TGTGCCAGCAGCGTAGGTCCGGGGGTGAACACTGAAGCTTTCTTT. Translating gives CASSVGPGVNTEAFF.

This clone has just one count. The J gene is TRBJ2-7, the V gene TRBV6-5; possibly TRBD1 for D (5 bases). The germline gives CDR1 MNHEY, CDR2 SVGAGI. The V and J ends lost 11 bases and 5 bases respectively, with 22 bases between them. The CDR3 extends over 14 amino acids. The CDR3 loop reads CAGRWWQGDHEQYF. CDR3 sequence (DNA): TGTGCCGGCCGGTGGTGGCAGGGCGATCACGAGCAGTACTTC.

The rearrangement joins TRBV30 to TRBJ1-4, with a tentative D call TRBD1 (5 bases). The CDR3 is 13 amino acids. The V end was cut by 1 base, the J end by 8 bases, with 11 bases between. CDR1 and CDR2 from the germline V gene are GTSNPN and SVGIG (reference sequence). The CDR3 region is CAWSASRAEKLFF. CDR3 in DNA: TGTGCCTGGAGTGCCTCCAGGGCCGAAAAACTGTTTTTT.

The chain couples TRBV19 to TRBJ2-3; 9 nucleotides match TRBD2. Losses at the gene ends were 5 bases for V and 0 bases for J; bases not matched to a gene: 12. The CDR3 is 18 residues long. Germline V gene data show CDR1 as LNHDA and CDR2 as SQIVND (reference sequence). The CDR3: CASSLGGGGVTSTDTQYF. DNA of the CDR3: TGTGCCAGTAGTTTAGGTGGCGGGGGGGTTACTAGCACAGATACGCAGTATTTT. The complete variable domain, with remaining parts taken from reference TRBV19 and TRBJ2-3, reads DGGITQSPKYLFRKEGQNVTLSCEQNLNHDAMYWYRQDPGQGLRLIYYSQIVNDFQKGDIAEGYSVSREKKESFPLTVTSAQKNPTAFYLCASSLGGGGVTSTDTQYFGPGTRLTVL.

The rearrangement joins TRBV4-3 to TRBJ1-2, with 7 bases matching TRBD1. V was pared by 3 bases and J by 6 bases, with 7 bases of the junction left unmatched. Germline loops: CDR1 LGHNA, CDR2 YSLEER. The length of the CDR3 is 14 residues. The CDR3 is CASSHYDRDDGYTF. In DNA, the CDR3 is TGCGCCAGCAGCCACTATGACAGGGATGATGGCTACACCTTC.

The chain joins TRBV3-1 (or the pseudogene TRBV3-2) to TRBJ1-6, with 11 positions matching TRBD1. CDR1 is LGHDT, CDR2 YNNKEL, per germline (reference sequence). The CDR3 is made up of 15 amino acids. The ends lost 4 bases at V and 7 bases at J; junction bases unmatched: 3. CDR3 residues: CASSRDRGWNSPLHF. As DNA, the CDR3 is TGTGCCAGCAGCCGGGACAGGGGGTGGAATTCACCCCTCCACTTT.

The chain carries TRBV5-6 and TRBJ1-4; 8 positions match TRBD1. J lost 6 bases, V lost 4 bases, and 8 bases had no gene match. The CDR3 is made up of 15 amino acids. The V gene's germline CDR1 is SGHDT and CDR2 YYEEEE. In DNA, the CDR3 is TGTGCCAGCAGCCAATCCGGACAGGGTTATGAAAAACTGTTTTTT. This sequence encodes CASSQSGQGYEKLFF.

Worth noting for this clone: A much larger clone differs from this one at a single base, so this may be a read error. CDR3 nucleotides: TGCGCCAGCAGCGTGGGACAGGGGGGCGAGCAGTACTTC. It encodes CASSVGQGGEQYF. The gene calls are TRBV5-1 and TRBJ2-7; 11 bases map to TRBD1. The germline V gene has CDR1 SGHRS and CDR2 YFSETQ. V gave up 4 bases and J gave up 6 bases; unmatched junction bases: 3. The CDR3 runs 13 residues.

V usage is TRBV27 and J usage is TRBJ2-7, with TRBD1 identical over 7 bases. The CDR3 sequence is 15 residues long. Germline assignment: CDR1 MNHEY and CDR2 SMNVEV (reference sequence). Losses at the gene ends were 6 bases for V and 3 bases for J; bases not matched to a gene: 11. The CDR3 DNA reads TGTGCCAGCAGCTCCACTGGACAGGTCGGCTACGAGCAGTACTTC. It specifies CASSSTGQVGYEQYF.

This CDR3 reads CATRGSGVSTDTQYF. The CDR3 nucleotides read TGTGCCACCCGGGGTAGCGGGGTCTCCACAGATACGCAGTATTTT. The rearrangement joins TRBV10-3 to TRBJ2-3; 8 bases line up with TRBD2. Germline-derived CDR1 and CDR2 are ENHRY and SYGVKD. The CDR3 has 15 amino acids. The V gene end was trimmed by 10 bases and the J gene end by 2 bases; junction bases not matched to a gene: 11.

The rearrangement uses TRBV4-1 and TRBJ2-7; tentatively, D is TRBD2 (5 bases). Germline V gene lookup returns CDR1 MGHRA and CDR2 YSYEKL. This CDR3 is built from 16 residues. V gave up 1 base and J gave up 2 bases, with 15 bases separating them. The chain's CDR3 is CASSQVFRGGTYEQYF. The DNA for the CDR3 is TGCGCCAGCAGCCAAGTATTTCGGGGTGGCACCTACGAGCAGTACTTC.